The 14 T cell receptor beta chains below all came from one sample that was sequenced in a study of T-cell reconstitution after alpha-beta-depleted transplantation in children. For TCRbeta, the library was prepared with unique molecular identifiers. TCRdb re-derived calls from the PCR reads in MiXCR, one entry per CDR3 protein. The repertoire holds a few hundred thousand distinct CDR3 sequences, with roughly 44% as singletons. Here the sequenced sample was PBMCs, taken before TCRalphabeta/CD19-depleted stem cell transplant. These receptors were obtained from a girl aged 2 to 10 with aplastic anemia, due to receive a stem cell transplant.

The rearrangement links TRBV30 to TRBJ2-3, with D uncertain. The CDR3 spans 14 residues. Germline loops: CDR1 GTSNPN, CDR2 SVGIG (reference sequence). V was trimmed by 3 bases and J by 0 bases, leaving 10 bases between them. CDR3 sequence reads: CAWRGIPSTDTQYF. The CDR3, as DNA: TGTGCCTGGAGAGGCATCCCTAGCACAGATACGCAGTATTTT.

The chain is built from TRBV5-1 and TRBJ1-6; TRBD1 might be the D (6 bases). Germline CDR1 is SGHRS and CDR2 is YFSETQ. V dropped 2 bases and J dropped 10 bases, with 13 bases sitting between them. CDR3 size: 14 residues. The CDR3 loop reads CASSLGGGGSPLHF. The CDR3 DNA follows: TGCGCCAGCAGCTTAGGAGGGGGTGGGTCACCCCTCCACTTT.

This clonotype occurred once. The CDR3: CASSYPGVLRPGQGAKNIQYF. In DNA, the CDR3 is TGTGCCAGCAGTTACCCCGGAGTACTTAGACCGGGACAGGGGGCCAAAAACATTCAGTACTTC. The V gene is TRBV28, the J gene TRBJ2-4; 10 nucleotides line up with TRBD1. The CDR3 sequence is 21 residues long. The junction had 19 bases not matched to a gene; V was cut back by 4 bases and J by 1 base. Germline CDR1 reads MDHEN; CDR2 reads SYDVKM.

The chain uses TRBV28 and TRBJ1-1; no reliable D call. Germline CDR1 reads MDHEN; CDR2 reads SYDVKM. V shed 4 bases and J shed 5 bases, with 8 bases lying between them. The CDR3 sequence is 12 residues long. CDR3 in amino acids: CASSSTRTEAFF. In nucleotides, the CDR3 is TGTGCCAGCAGTTCGACGAGGACTGAAGCTTTCTTT.

The CDR3 loop reads CSASGGTGPTFF. CDR3 in DNA: TGCAGTGCTAGCGGGGGTACAGGGCCAACTTTCTTT. This rearrangement joins TRBV20-1 to TRBJ1-1; D perhaps matches TRBD1 (6 bases). The V end lost 3 bases, the J end lost 12 bases, and 17 bases lay between the germline ends. Germline assignment: CDR1 DFQATT and CDR2 SNEGSKA (reference sequence). CDR3 length equals 12 residues.

CDR3 region: CASSYTGTGVDTQYF. CDR3 bases: TGTGCCAGCAGCTACACCGGGACAGGGGTCGATACGCAGTATTTT. The chain is built from TRBV7-9 and TRBJ2-3; 10 positions agree with TRBD1. CDR1 and CDR2 (germline): SEHNR, FQNEAQ (reference sequence). This CDR3 has 15 residues. The junction had 7 bases not matched to a gene; V was cut back by 4 bases and J by 6 bases.

This clonotype was seen many times. The chain joins TRBV28 to TRBJ1-5; possible D gene TRBD1, 6 bases. This CDR3 is 14 amino acids long. Deletions cut 5 bases from V and 5 bases from J, with 13 bases between. The V gene's germline CDR1 is MDHEN and CDR2 SYDVKM. CDR3 in amino acids: CASSPPDRYQPQHF. DNA for the CDR3: TGTGCCAGCAGTCCCCCGGACAGATATCAGCCCCAGCATTTT.

This clonotype was seen only a few times. The V call is TRBV7-6, the J call TRBJ2-5; 7 nucleotides align to TRBD1. Losses at the gene ends were 5 bases for V and 4 bases for J; bases not matched to a gene: 7. In germline, CDR1 is SGHVS, CDR2 FNYEAQ. The CDR3 covers 14 residues. The CDR3 loop reads CASSLTGFGETQYF. Written as DNA, the CDR3 is TGTGCCAGCAGCCTGACAGGGTTCGGAGAGACCCAGTACTTC.

V and J are TRBV7-2 and TRBJ2-4, with D unresolved. Germline V lookup: CDR1 SGHTA, CDR2 FQGNSA. Trimming removed 4 bases at V and 8 bases at J, with 12 bases between. This CDR3 is built from 13 residues. CDR3: CASSSGRLDIQYF. The DNA for the CDR3 is TGTGCCAGCAGCTCCGGCCGATTGGACATTCAGTACTTC.

This chain joins TRBV20-1 and TRBJ2-7, with TRBD2 as a possible D gene (7 bases). This CDR3 comprises 13 residues. Per germline, CDR1 DFQATT and CDR2 SNEGSKA (reference sequence). Trimming shortened V by 5 bases and J by 3 bases, and 14 bases separated the two germline ends. CDR3 nucleotides: TGCAGTGCTGGGGGGGCGGCCAACTACGAGCAGTACTTC. Its protein product is CSAGGAANYEQYF.

The J gene is TRBJ2-7, the V gene TRBV7-2; D ambiguous. The V end was cut by 0 bases, the J end by 2 bases, with 11 bases between. The CDR3 is 15 amino acids. The germline V gene has CDR1 SGHTA and CDR2 FQGNSA. The CDR3 is CASSLAPGPTYEQYF. The CDR3 DNA reads TGTGCCAGCAGCTTAGCTCCCGGGCCGACCTACGAGCAGTACTTC.

The chain employs TRBV5-5 and TRBJ2-7, with 9 bases lining up with TRBD1. The V and J ends lost 0 bases and 0 bases, in that order; junction bases with no gene match: 7. CDR1 is SGHKS and CDR2 is YYEKEE in the germline V gene (reference sequence). The length of the CDR3 is 17 residues. The CDR3 loop reads CASSLGGQGIVSYEQYF. The CDR3 coding sequence is TGTGCCAGCAGCTTGGGGGGACAGGGCATAGTCTCCTACGAGCAGTACTTC.

This clonotype was counted ten times or more. The chain carries TRBV11-2 and TRBJ2-5, with TRBD2 identical over 7 bases. Per the germline V gene, CDR1 is SGHAT and CDR2 is FQNNGV. With 5 bases clipped from V and 4 bases from J, the junction kept 4 bases outside the gene matches. This CDR3 is 13 amino acids long. CDR3 sequence (DNA): TGTGCCAGCAGCCGGGACTACTTAGAGACCCAGTACTTC. Encoded protein: CASSRDYLETQYF. Complete variable domain (other parts from reference TRBV11-2 and TRBJ2-5): EAGVAQSPRYKIIEKRQSVAFWCNPISGHATLYWYQQILGQGPKLLIQFQNNGVVDDSQLPKDRFSAERLKGVDSTLKIQPAKLEDSAVYLCASSRDYLETQYFGPGTRLLVL.

A single count supports this clonotype. The chain employs TRBV5-1 and TRBJ2-4, with D perhaps matching TRBD1 (7 bases). The CDR3 consists of 16 residues. The V gene's germline CDR1 is SGHRS and CDR2 YFSETQ. Trimming took off 4 bases at V and 8 bases at J, with 22 bases between the two ends. This CDR3 reads CASSAGTHRGLDIQYF. CDR3 bases: TGCGCCAGCAGCGCGGGAACCCACAGGGGTTTAGACATTCAGTACTTC.